Listed below are T cell receptor beta chains from one sample, sequenced in a study of blood T cell repertoires in COVID-19. The assay was immunoSEQ multiplex PCR, and TCRdb's table has in-frame clones only and misses some. The repertoire has roughly 410,000 clones, about 91% of them found once; the top ten carry roughly 1.5%. The source material was peripheral blood. These receptors were collected from a woman between 35 and 50 years old with COVID-19, enrolled during active disease. The CDR3 runs from the conserved cysteine through the conserved F or W. Size values are once, few and many counts, or a class for expanded clones, and some rows have none.

j_gene: TRBJ1-3
abundance: NA
v_gene: TRBV28
CDR3aa: CASSLRGNTIYF

j_gene: TRBJ2-7
abundance: NA
v_gene: TRBV19
CDR3aa: CASSTLSERRYEQYF

j_gene: TRBJ1-2
abundance: once
v_gene: TRBV19
CDR3aa: CASSPPGQGTGYTF

j_gene: TRBJ2-7
abundance: NA
v_gene: TRBV7-2
CDR3aa: CASSLRKDRGLEQYF

j_gene: TRBJ1-6
abundance: once
v_gene: TRBV7-2
CDR3aa: CASSFSRGGSSYNSPLHF

j_gene: TRBJ2-3
abundance: NA
v_gene: TRBV5-1
CDR3aa: CASSFGASSTDTQYF

j_gene: TRBJ2-1
abundance: NA
v_gene: TRBV21-1
CDR3aa: CASKPLGTSAYRVGQFF

j_gene: TRBJ2-5
abundance: NA
v_gene: TRBV5-1
CDR3aa: CASSLDSGQETQYF

j_gene: TRBJ2-1
abundance: NA
v_gene: TRBV24-1
CDR3aa: CATSDGTSGAPIYNEQFF

j_gene: TRBJ2-7
abundance: NA
v_gene: TRBV18
CDR3aa: CASLPGEGSSYEQYF

j_gene: TRBJ2-1
abundance: NA
v_gene: TRBV6-2/TRBV6-3
CDR3aa: CASSPDRVLGYEQFF

j_gene: TRBJ2-7
abundance: NA
v_gene: TRBV6-2/TRBV6-3
CDR3aa: CASSYGLAGGIAYEQYF

j_gene: TRBJ1-1
abundance: NA
v_gene: TRBV19
CDR3aa: CASSIIQGRTEAFF

j_gene: TRBJ1-4
abundance: NA
v_gene: TRBV6-5
CDR3aa: CASSPYTATNEKLFF

j_gene: TRBJ1-1
abundance: NA
v_gene: TRBV27
CDR3aa: CASSLDSYTEAFF

j_gene: TRBJ1-1
abundance: NA
v_gene: TRBV7-9
CDR3aa: CASSLDSPREAFF

j_gene: TRBJ2-2
abundance: NA
v_gene: TRBV27
CDR3aa: CASAPRGGQIRGTGELFF